This TCR beta chain came from a study of CD8 T cells in ankylosing spondylitis. Each TCR beta library was made by quantitative 5'-RACE that incorporated molecular barcodes. TCRdb fed the 5' RACE reads into MiXCR, producing one record per CDR3 protein. The table lists a few hundred thousand distinct CDR3 sequences, under 20% of them singletons. Germline V gives CDR1 DFQATT, CDR2 SNEGSKA (reference sequence). V lost 6 bases to trimming and J lost 2 bases; unmatched junction nucleotides: 9. CDR3 length: 14 amino acids. Study findings and constraints: Matched ankylosing spondylitis synovial fluid reportedly showed significant enrichment of disease-linked clones.

In the case of this clonotype: Its antigen is unknown.

Sequencing was carried out using blood, either unsorted or a sorted T cell fraction (not recorded which). This TCR came from a male donor with ankylosing spondylitis or in good health (not recorded which). The J gene is TRBJ2-7, the V gene TRBV20-1; 8 positions agree with TRBD2. The CDR3 DNA is TGCAGTGCCGAGGCACTAGCGGAGGCCTACGAGCAGTACTTC. Its translation is CSAEALAEAYEQYF.